This T cell receptor beta chain was sequenced in a study of blood T cell repertoires in COVID-19. Study at large: The study drew acute and convalescent COVID-19 samples from the United States, Italy and Spain. T cells, B-cell-depleted T cells, or PBMCs provided the cDNA or gDNA that served as material.

Germline CDR1 is KGHDR and CDR2 is SFDVKD. V was clipped by 5 bases and J by 8 bases; unmatched bases: 7. This CDR3 spans 15 amino acids. In the source study's methods: The authors estimated nucleated cell counts from reference gene primer amplification. The assay was immunoSEQ multiplex PCR, and TCRdb's table has in-frame clones only and misses some. The D gene and trimming were derived from the DNA, and the V and J assignments and clone size from that table. The table lists tens of thousands of clones, about 86% of them singletons, with approximately 21% in the top ten. The TCR sequence derives from a woman of 80 years or more in a cohort sampled during active or convalescent COVID-19. This rearrangement joins TRBV24-1 to TRBJ2-1; TRBD2 agrees at 11 bases. The sample consisted of peripheral blood. CDR3 nucleotides: TGTGCCACCAGTGTACGAACTAGCGGGAGACATGAGCAGTTCTTC. It encodes CATSVRTSGRHEQFF.